The T cell receptor (beta chain) under discussion was sequenced for a study of prognosis after radiotherapy for stage I lung cancer. Study-wide results and limits: Patients with and without metastases reportedly differed in TRBV and TRBJ gene usage frequencies. Median unique TCR clone counts of roughly 10,000 versus 7,000 showed a fall after stereotactic body radiation therapy.

Using two-round multiplex PCR, the authors amplified TCR beta CDR3 from genomic DNA. Primers targeting each individual TRBV and TRBJ gene were applied in first-round PCR. Via MiXCR, TCRdb re-called the multiplex PCR reads, giving one row per CDR3 protein. The sample has around 30,000 distinct CDR3 sequences, nearly 35% seen once. This clonotype was picked up many times. Its antigen is still unknown. CDR1 and CDR2 (germline): SGHTA, FQGNSA. The trim removed 5 bases at V and 4 bases at J, leaving 17 bases unmatched. There are 17 residues in the CDR3. The chain has TRBV7-2 and TRBJ2-7; TRBD2 matches 7 bases. This receptor was obtained from a donor of 50 years or more with non-small cell lung cancer. Here the sequenced sample was PBMCs, taken before or after stereotactic body radiation therapy (not recorded which). CDR3 sequence (DNA): TGTGCCAGCAGCCTACCCGGAGGAGCGGGGACCCCTTACGAGCAGTACTTC. Translating gives CASSLPGGAGTPYEQYF.